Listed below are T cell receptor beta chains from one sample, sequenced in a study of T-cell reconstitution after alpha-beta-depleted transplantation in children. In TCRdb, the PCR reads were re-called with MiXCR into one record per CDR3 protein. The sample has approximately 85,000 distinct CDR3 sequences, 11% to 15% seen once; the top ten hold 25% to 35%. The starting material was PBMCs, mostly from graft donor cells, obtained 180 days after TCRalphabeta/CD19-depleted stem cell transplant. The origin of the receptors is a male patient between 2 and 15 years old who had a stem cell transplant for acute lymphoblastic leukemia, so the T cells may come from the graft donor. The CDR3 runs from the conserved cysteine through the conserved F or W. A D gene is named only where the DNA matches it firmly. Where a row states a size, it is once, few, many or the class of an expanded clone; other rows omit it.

CDR3 DNA: TGTGCCATCAGTGACCCAGGATGGGTAGCCAAAAACATTCAGTACTTC
CDR3 protein: CAISDPGWVAKNIQYF
D gene: NA
clone size: many
J gene: TRBJ2-4
V gene: TRBV10-3

CDR3 DNA: TGTGCCAGCAGCCAAGTAGAGGGAGGCGGGGAGACCCAGTACTTC
CDR3 protein: CASSQVEGGGETQYF
D gene: NA
clone size: NA
J gene: TRBJ2-5
V gene: TRBV4-2

CDR3 DNA: TGCAGTGCTGGGGGGCCGAATTCACCCCTCCACTTT
CDR3 protein: CSAGGPNSPLHF
D gene: NA
clone size: many
J gene: TRBJ1-6
V gene: TRBV20-1

CDR3 DNA: TGCAGTGGAGAGTGGTCTAGCGGGGGGGCCGCCGAGACCCAGTACTTC
CDR3 protein: CSGEWSSGGAAETQYF
D gene: TRBD2
clone size: few
J gene: TRBJ2-5
V gene: TRBV20-1

CDR3 DNA: TGTGCCAGCAGCTTGGGCCCCCGGACAGCCTACGAGCAGTACTTC
CDR3 protein: CASSLGPRTAYEQYF
D gene: NA
clone size: many
J gene: TRBJ2-7
V gene: TRBV7-2

CDR3 DNA: TGTGCCAGACTGGGAGAGACCCAGTACTTC
CDR3 protein: CARLGETQYF
D gene: NA
clone size: NA
J gene: TRBJ2-5
V gene: TRBV7-2

CDR3 DNA: TGTGCCAGCAGTTGGATACCGCTTGGACTAGCGAGTACAGATACGCAGTATTTT
CDR3 protein: CASSWIPLGLASTDTQYF
D gene: TRBD2
clone size: NA
J gene: TRBJ2-3
V gene: TRBV6-2/TRBV6-3

CDR3 DNA: TGTGCCAGTAGTATTTCCGCCTGGGGGCAGGACCGATTCACCGGGGAGCTGTTTTTT
CDR3 protein: CASSISAWGQDRFTGELFF
D gene: NA
clone size: NA
J gene: TRBJ2-2
V gene: TRBV19

CDR3 DNA: TGCAGTGCTAGAATGAGATCACCCCTCCACTTT
CDR3 protein: CSARMRSPLHF
D gene: NA
clone size: NA
J gene: TRBJ1-6
V gene: TRBV20-1

CDR3 DNA: TGTGCCACCAGTGATTTGCAGGCAGGGAGTCAGCCCCAGCATTTT
CDR3 protein: CATSDLQAGSQPQHF
D gene: NA
clone size: few
J gene: TRBJ1-5
V gene: TRBV24-1

CDR3 DNA: TGTGCTAGCAGCTTATCAGGGGCCTACGAGCAGTACTTC
CDR3 protein: CASSLSGAYEQYF
D gene: NA
clone size: many
J gene: TRBJ2-7
V gene: TRBV7-7

CDR3 DNA: TGTGCCAGCAGTTTAACGGACAGGTTCACAGATACGCAGTATTTT
CDR3 protein: CASSLTDRFTDTQYF
D gene: TRBD1
clone size: NA
J gene: TRBJ2-3
V gene: TRBV28

CDR3 DNA: TGTGCCAGCAGCTTAGGGAATGTACCGGGACTAGCGATTTACGAGCAGTACTTC
CDR3 protein: CASSLGNVPGLAIYEQYF
D gene: TRBD2
clone size: few
J gene: TRBJ2-7
V gene: TRBV7-6

CDR3 DNA: TGCGCCAGCAGCCAAGATAGGGGTAACGGACTACTGTCAGATACGCAGTATTTT
CDR3 protein: CASSQDRGNGLLSDTQYF
D gene: NA
clone size: large
J gene: TRBJ2-3
V gene: TRBV4-3

CDR3 DNA: TGTGCCAGCAGCCAAGGTCAGGGGGACTATGGCTACACCTTC
CDR3 protein: CASSQGQGDYGYTF
D gene: TRBD1
clone size: NA
J gene: TRBJ1-2
V gene: TRBV3-1

CDR3 DNA: TGTGCCAGCAGCCAAGGGTCCCCTCTATGGCGGGGGGGCCAAGAGACCCAGTACTTC
CDR3 protein: CASSQGSPLWRGGQETQYF
D gene: TRBD2
clone size: NA
J gene: TRBJ2-5
V gene: TRBV4-2

CDR3 DNA: TGCAGTGCCCGACAGGGTTTTGGCTACACCTTC
CDR3 protein: CSARQGFGYTF
D gene: TRBD1
clone size: NA
J gene: TRBJ1-2
V gene: TRBV20-1

CDR3 DNA: TGTGCCAGCAGCCTACCGGGGGCCCAGTACTTC
CDR3 protein: CASSLPGAQYF
D gene: NA
clone size: many
J gene: TRBJ2-5
V gene: TRBV7-2

CDR3 DNA: TGCAGTGCTAGTTTAGACGGATACAATGAGCAGTTCTTC
CDR3 protein: CSASLDGYNEQFF
D gene: NA
clone size: NA
J gene: TRBJ2-1
V gene: TRBV20-1

CDR3 DNA: TGCAGCGTTAGGGGACTATCCGGCGTCTACGAGCAGTACTTC
CDR3 protein: CSVRGLSGVYEQYF
D gene: TRBD2
clone size: few
J gene: TRBJ2-7
V gene: TRBV29-1

CDR3 DNA: TGCAGCGCCGGCCGTGAGAATACGCAGTATTTT
CDR3 protein: CSAGRENTQYF
D gene: NA
clone size: few
J gene: TRBJ2-3
V gene: TRBV29-1

CDR3 DNA: TGTGCCAGCAGCTTAGTTTGGCGGATCTATGGCTACACCTTC
CDR3 protein: CASSLVWRIYGYTF
D gene: NA
clone size: medium-sized
J gene: TRBJ1-2
V gene: TRBV7-2

CDR3 DNA: TGCAGCCCAGGGGGGCCCCCCTCCTACAATGAGCAGTTCTTC
CDR3 protein: CSPGGPPSYNEQFF
D gene: NA
clone size: few
J gene: TRBJ2-1
V gene: TRBV20-1

CDR3 DNA: TGTGCCAGCAGCCAAGACAGGAGGAGGTTGTTGGCCAAAAACATTCAGTACTTC
CDR3 protein: CASSQDRRRLLAKNIQYF
D gene: NA
clone size: few
J gene: TRBJ2-4
V gene: TRBV5-6

CDR3 DNA: TGTGCCAGCAGCCGAGCAGGAGCGAACACCGGGGAGCTGTTTTTT
CDR3 protein: CASSRAGANTGELFF
D gene: NA
clone size: few
J gene: TRBJ2-2
V gene: TRBV3-1

CDR3 DNA: TGTGCCAGCAGCCCCTACGGGGCTAGCACAGATACGCAGTATTTT
CDR3 protein: CASSPYGASTDTQYF
D gene: NA
clone size: many
J gene: TRBJ2-3
V gene: TRBV7-6

CDR3 DNA: TGTGCCAGCAGTCCGGGACAGGGGTATTCACCCCTCCACTTT
CDR3 protein: CASSPGQGYSPLHF
D gene: TRBD1
clone size: NA
J gene: TRBJ1-6
V gene: TRBV28

CDR3 DNA: TGCGCCAGCAGCAGATCCGACAGGTCTAACTATGGCTACACCTTC
CDR3 protein: CASSRSDRSNYGYTF
D gene: NA
clone size: many
J gene: TRBJ1-2
V gene: TRBV5-1

CDR3 DNA: TGTGCCATCAGTGAGTCCCCGCCACGCACAGATACGCAGTATTTT
CDR3 protein: CAISESPPRTDTQYF
D gene: NA
clone size: few
J gene: TRBJ2-3
V gene: TRBV10-3

CDR3 DNA: TGTGCCAGCAGTTACTCCCCGACAGGGGATGCTTTCTTT
CDR3 protein: CASSYSPTGDAFF
D gene: TRBD1
clone size: NA
J gene: TRBJ1-1
V gene: TRBV6-6

CDR3 DNA: TGTGCCAGCAGCTTAGAAAGCGGACCGACGGGAGAGACCCAGTACTTC
CDR3 protein: CASSLESGPTGETQYF
D gene: NA
clone size: NA
J gene: TRBJ2-5
V gene: TRBV11-2

CDR3 DNA: TGTGCCAGCGCCGACAGTAATCAGCCCCAGCATTTT
CDR3 protein: CASADSNQPQHF
D gene: NA
clone size: NA
J gene: TRBJ1-5
V gene: TRBV28

CDR3 DNA: TGTGCCATCAGACGGGGACTAGGTAGCACAGATACGCAGTATTTT
CDR3 protein: CAIRRGLGSTDTQYF
D gene: TRBD2
clone size: few
J gene: TRBJ2-3
V gene: TRBV10-3

CDR3 DNA: TGCGCCAGCACCTACAGGGGCCAAGAGACCCAGTACTTC
CDR3 protein: CASTYRGQETQYF
D gene: TRBD1
clone size: many
J gene: TRBJ2-5
V gene: TRBV5-1

CDR3 DNA: TGTGCCAGCTCACCGGGCACCAGGCCTGACTACGAGCAGTACTTC
CDR3 protein: CASSPGTRPDYEQYF
D gene: NA
clone size: NA
J gene: TRBJ2-7
V gene: TRBV18

CDR3 DNA: TGTGCCAGCAGTTATAGGGGAGGCCAGCCCCAGCATTTT
CDR3 protein: CASSYRGGQPQHF
D gene: NA
clone size: NA
J gene: TRBJ1-5
V gene: TRBV27

CDR3 DNA: TGTGCCAGTAGTATGGGGACTAGCGTTTTTTACAATGAGCAGTTCTTC
CDR3 protein: CASSMGTSVFYNEQFF
D gene: TRBD2
clone size: NA
J gene: TRBJ2-1
V gene: TRBV19

CDR3 DNA: TGTGCCAGCAGTTGGAACGGGGCCACTGAAGCTTTCTTT
CDR3 protein: CASSWNGATEAFF
D gene: NA
clone size: NA
J gene: TRBJ1-1
V gene: TRBV27

CDR3 DNA: TGTGCCAGCAGTTTAAATGAGCAGTTCTTC
CDR3 protein: CASSLNEQFF
D gene: NA
clone size: many
J gene: TRBJ2-1
V gene: TRBV28

CDR3 DNA: TGTGCCACCAGTGGCCCAGGGAGGGTCAGAGACACAGATACGCAGTATTTT
CDR3 protein: CATSGPGRVRDTDTQYF
D gene: TRBD2
clone size: NA
J gene: TRBJ2-3
V gene: TRBV24-1

CDR3 DNA: TGCAGTCCTAGGGACAGGACCTTCGGGGGCACAGATACGCAGTATTTT
CDR3 protein: CSPRDRTFGGTDTQYF
D gene: TRBD1
clone size: NA
J gene: TRBJ2-3
V gene: TRBV20-1

CDR3 DNA: TGTGCCAGCAGCCCTTGGGCAACTAATGAAAAACTGTTTTTT
CDR3 protein: CASSPWATNEKLFF
D gene: NA
clone size: NA
J gene: TRBJ1-4
V gene: TRBV9

CDR3 DNA: TGTGCCAGCAGCTTCTACCCAACTAGCGGGGGGGTTGGGGCCAACGTCCTGACTTTC
CDR3 protein: CASSFYPTSGGVGANVLTF
D gene: TRBD2
clone size: NA
J gene: TRBJ2-6
V gene: TRBV11-2

CDR3 DNA: TGCAGCGTGACCACTCCCTCGCGGGGAACAGATACGCAGTATTTT
CDR3 protein: CSVTTPSRGTDTQYF
D gene: NA
clone size: few
J gene: TRBJ2-3
V gene: TRBV29-1

CDR3 DNA: TGTGCCAGCAGCGTACTAGCGGGGGGGCCGAACGGGGAGCTGTTTTTT
CDR3 protein: CASSVLAGGPNGELFF
D gene: TRBD2
clone size: NA
J gene: TRBJ2-2
V gene: TRBV7-2

CDR3 DNA: TGTGCCAGCACCCCGAGAAATGGCTACACCTTC
CDR3 protein: CASTPRNGYTF
D gene: NA
clone size: few
J gene: TRBJ1-2
V gene: TRBV28